A selection of T cell receptor beta chains follows, all from one sample in a study of human T cells and chemical hapten exposure. From the RACE reads, TCRdb called clonotypes with MiXCR, one entry per CDR3 protein. Of roughly 90,000 distinct CDR3 sequences listed, approximately 10% are singletons. The sequencing here drew on whole blood, taken in connection with sensitization to the hapten diphenylcyclopropenone (DPC). Every receptor here comes from a woman in her twenties or thirties with alopecia areata. Some clones in this sample may be carry-over from other donors' samples. Both conserved end residues are part of each CDR3. D genes are given only for firm matches. Clone size is shown for a subset of rows, as once, few, many or a class of expanded clone.

TGCAGTGCTATTTCCAGAGGGAACACTGTGTACAATGAGCAGTTCTTC	CSAISRGNTVYNEQFF	many	TRBV20-1	TRBJ2-1	.
TGTGCCAGCGCAGGACAGGGGGGCAATCAGCCCCAGCATTTT	CASAGQGGNQPQHF	many	TRBV6-1	TRBJ1-5	TRBD1
TGCGCCAGCAGCTTCACCCCAGGGACAGATCAGCCCCAGCATTTT	CASSFTPGTDQPQHF	many	TRBV5-1	TRBJ1-5	TRBD1
TGTGCCAGCAGTTCCCCCCCCCGTGAGCAGTTCTTC	CASSSPPREQFF	.	TRBV6-2/TRBV6-3	TRBJ2-1	.
TGTGCCTGCCTGGGCCGACCCAATGAAAAACTGTTTTTT	CACLGRPNEKLFF	.	TRBV30	TRBJ1-4	.
TGTGCCAGCAGTGCCGGGACAGGGGGATCTTTCATGGATACGCAGTATTTT	CASSAGTGGSFMDTQYF	many	TRBV27	TRBJ2-3	TRBD1
TGCAGTGCTTCCCGCCGCGGGGGACGCACAGATACGCAGTATTTT	CSASRRGGRTDTQYF	many	TRBV20-1	TRBJ2-3	TRBD2
TGTGCCAGTAGCTCCACAGGGAAGGGAGATACGCAGTATTTT	CASSSTGKGDTQYF	.	TRBV19	TRBJ2-3	.
TGTGCCAGCAGTTCGGCCCCAATGAAGGGACCACCGAACACCGGGGAGCTGTTTTTT	CASSSAPMKGPPNTGELFF	many	TRBV6-2/TRBV6-3	TRBJ2-2	.
TGTGCCAGCAGCTCTAGCGGGCAAAGGAAAGAGACCCAGTACTTC	CASSSSGQRKETQYF	many	TRBV7-2	TRBJ2-5	TRBD2
TGCAGCGTTGAAAGGACCGAGGCCACTGAAGCTTTCTTT	CSVERTEATEAFF	many	TRBV29-1	TRBJ1-1	.
TGTGCCAGCAGCCAAGGACGGACGGCTAGCGGGAGCTATGAGCAGTTCTTC	CASSQGRTASGSYEQFF	many	TRBV7-9	TRBJ2-1	TRBD2
TGTGCCACCAAGGGCCAGGTTATCCAGACTGGCTACACCTTC	CATKGQVIQTGYTF	few	TRBV12-3/TRBV12-4	TRBJ1-2	.